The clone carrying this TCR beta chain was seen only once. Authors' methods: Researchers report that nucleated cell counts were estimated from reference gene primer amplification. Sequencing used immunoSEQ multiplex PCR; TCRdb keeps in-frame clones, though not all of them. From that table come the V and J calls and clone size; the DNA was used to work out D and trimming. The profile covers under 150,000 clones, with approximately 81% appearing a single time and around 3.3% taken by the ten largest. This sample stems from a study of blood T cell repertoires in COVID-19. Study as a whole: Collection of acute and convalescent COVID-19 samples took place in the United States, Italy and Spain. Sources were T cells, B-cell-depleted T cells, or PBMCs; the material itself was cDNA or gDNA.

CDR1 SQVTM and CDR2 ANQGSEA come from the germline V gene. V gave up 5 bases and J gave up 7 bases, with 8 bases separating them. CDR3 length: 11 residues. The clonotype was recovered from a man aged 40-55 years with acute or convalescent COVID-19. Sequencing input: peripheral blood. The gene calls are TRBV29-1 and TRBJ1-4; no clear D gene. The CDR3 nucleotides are TGCAGCGTTCTAGCGACTGAAAAACTGTTTTTT. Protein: CSVLATEKLFF.